This entry lists 14 T cell receptor beta chains sequenced from one sample in a study of blood T cell repertoires in COVID-19 (dated by TCRdb to 2018 to 2020). Receptor libraries were prepared by the immunoSEQ multiplex PCR assay. What TCRdb holds here is the immuneACCESS table cut down to in-frame rearrangements. Part of the clones is not present; checked against another copy, under half of the missing clones reflect an unresolved V gene, and the others are unexplained. This sample is represented by nearly 65,000 clones; about 88% of them were singletons. The leading ten clones occupy 12% of the sample. Sequencing was carried out using peripheral blood. The receptors here all came from a human donor in a cohort sampled during active COVID-19.

This clone was counted a single time. The V and J genes are TRBV5-1 and TRBJ1-1; no definite D call. Germline loops: CDR1 SGHRS, CDR2 YFSETQ. V was pared by 2 bases and J by 11 bases, with 22 bases between. The CDR3 spans 15 residues. DNA of the CDR3: TGCGCCAGCAGCTTACCAGCCGGCAGGTCGCCGGCGGCTTTCTTT. Its translation is CASSLPAGRSPAAFF.

V gene TRBV20-1 combines with J gene TRBJ2-7; TRBD2 aligns across 10 bases. Germline lookup yields CDR1 DFQATT and CDR2 SNEGSKA (reference sequence). The CDR3 loop spans 16 amino acids. J was trimmed by 3 bases and V by 3 bases; bases with no gene match: 11. The CDR3 nucleotides read TGCAGTGCTAGTACGAGCGGGAGGGCACTGGACTACGAGCAGTACTTC. The encoded protein is CSASTSGRALDYEQYF.

This chain joins TRBV7-2 and TRBJ2-3; 7 bases line up with TRBD2. There are 16 residues in the CDR3. Germline-derived CDR1 and CDR2 are SGHTA and FQGNSA. The V segment lost 0 bases and the J segment 0 bases; nucleotides outside the gene matches: 3. CDR3 coding DNA: TGTGCCAGCAGCTTAGCCAGCGGGATAAGCACAGATACGCAGTATTTT. Translated, it gives CASSLASGISTDTQYF.

V gene TRBV5-1 combines with J gene TRBJ2-5, with D perhaps TRBD1 (6 bases). The CDR3 is made up of 14 amino acids. Germline CDR1 is SGHRS and CDR2 is YFSETQ. Trimming pared 7 bases from V and 7 bases from J, leaving 20 bases between. The CDR3 DNA sequence: TGCGCCAGCTCTCGAGGGGGAGACGGGGTGACCCAGTACTTC. The encoded protein is CASSRGGDGVTQYF.

Written as DNA, the CDR3 is TGTGCCAGCACCCCTAAGGAGGGACCGAGTAGCAATCAGCCCCAGCATTTT. Amino acid sequence: CASTPKEGPSSNQPQHF. The gene calls are TRBV7-4 and TRBJ1-5; a possible D gene is TRBD1 (5 bases). This CDR3 is built from 17 residues. V was shortened by 7 bases and J by 0 bases, with 19 bases between the two germline ends. CDR1 and CDR2 (germline): SGHVT, SQSDAQ.

This clone has just a few counts. The rearrangement links TRBV27 to TRBJ1-2; D gene unclear. Trimming left V 3 bases short and J 2 bases short, with 7 bases between. The CDR3 loop spans 13 amino acids. The germline CDR1 and CDR2 sequences are MNHEY and SMNVEV (reference sequence). CDR3 loop: CASSLYQNYGYTF. The CDR3, as DNA: TGTGCCAGCAGTTTGTATCAGAACTATGGCTACACCTTC.

This clone has just a few counts. Written as DNA, the CDR3 is TGTGCCAGCAGCTCCTCCAGGGTGACCCAGCCCCAGCATTTT. Translation gives CASSSSRVTQPQHF. The chain couples TRBV28 to TRBJ1-5, with D possibly matching TRBD1 (5 bases). Trimming stripped 6 bases from V and 7 bases from J, with 16 bases between. CDR3 length equals 14 residues. The germline CDR1 and CDR2 sequences are MDHEN and SYDVKM.

The V call is TRBV6-2 or TRBV6-3, the J call TRBJ2-7, with a possible D match to TRBD2 (6 bases). With 6 bases removed from V and 7 bases from J, the gap between germline ends came to 13 bases. The CDR3 has 12 residues. Per the germline V gene, CDR1 is MNHEY and CDR2 is SVGEGT. The CDR3 loop reads CASSTGSTEQYF. The DNA of the CDR3 is TGTGCCAGCAGCACCGGGAGCACTGAGCAGTACTTC.

V is TRBV6-1 and J is TRBJ2-3, with a weak D call TRBD2 (7 bases). Trimming shortened V by 2 bases and J by 2 bases, and 14 bases separated the two germline ends. The CDR3 spans 16 residues. CDR1 is MNHNS, CDR2 SASEGT, per germline. CDR3 protein: CASSEYGGAFTDTQYF. DNA for the CDR3: TGTGCCAGCAGTGAATATGGGGGGGCTTTCACAGATACGCAGTATTTT.

This clone was found a few times. The V and J genes are TRBV5-6 and TRBJ2-7; TRBD1 aligns across 7 bases. J gave up 2 bases and V 3 bases, and 8 bases lay outside the gene matches. Germline assignment: CDR1 SGHDT and CDR2 YYEEEE. The CDR3 spans 15 residues. CDR3 sequence reads: CASSSGQDYAYEQYF. The CDR3 bases are TGTGCCAGCAGCTCCGGACAGGATTACGCCTACGAGCAGTACTTC. Supplemented by reference TRBV5-6 and TRBJ2-7, the full variable domain reads DAGVTQSPTHLIKTRGQQVTLRCSPKSGHDTVSWYQQALGQGPQFIFQYYEEEERQRGNFPDRFSGHQFPNYSSELNVNALLLGDSALYLCASSSGQDYAYEQYFGPGTRLTVT.

V usage is TRBV6-5 and J usage is TRBJ1-1; the D gene is possibly TRBD1 (5 bases). V dropped 4 bases and J dropped 2 bases, with 11 bases sitting between them. The CDR3 has 14 amino acids. Germline CDR1 and CDR2: MNHEY and SVGAGI. The CDR3 protein is CASSSEGTNTEAFF. The CDR3 DNA sequence: TGTGCCAGCAGTTCTGAGGGGACTAACACTGAAGCTTTCTTT.

This clone was seen only a few times. The CDR3 spells CASSLMSGRNQPQHF. In nucleotides, the CDR3 is TGTGCCAGCAGTTTAATGTCAGGGCGCAATCAGCCCCAGCATTTT. This chain joins TRBV28 and TRBJ1-5; the D gene is possibly TRBD1 (5 bases). Looked up from germline, CDR1 is MDHEN and CDR2 is SYDVKM. This CDR3 comprises 15 residues. Trimming took 2 bases from V and 2 from J, leaving 10 bases between them.

The chain joins TRBV5-8 to TRBJ2-7; TRBD1 agrees at 8 bases. Per germline, CDR1 SGHTS and CDR2 YDEGEE. This CDR3 is built from 14 residues. V lost 4 bases and J lost 6; bases outside the gene matches: 9. The CDR3 nucleotides read TGTGCCAGCAGCCAAATCGGACAGGGCACCGAGCAGTACTTC. Its translation is CASSQIGQGTEQYF.

In its sample, this clone was seen a few times. The rearrangement links TRBV6-6 to TRBJ1-2; perhaps TRBD1 as D (6 bases). The V gene lost 2 bases and the J gene lost 6 bases, with 16 bases spanning the gap. Germline V CDR1 and CDR2: MNHNY, SVGAGI (reference sequence). CDR3 size: 15 residues. The CDR3 DNA reads as TGTGCCAGCAGTTACCCTGGGGAGGGGGATAATGGCTACACCTTC. It is translated as CASSYPGEGDNGYTF.